This T cell receptor (beta chain) was documented in a study of beta chain features in type 1 diabetes. Study-level results: The naive, central memory and Treg TCRB repertoires looked more alike in patients than they did in healthy donors.

The CDR3 runs to 13 residues. Germline loops: CDR1 SGHRS, CDR2 YFSETQ. Trimming removed 4 bases at V and 5 bases at J, with 10 bases between. Reverse transcription of all isolated RNA meant that expressed TCRB transcripts were sequenced. The assay was immunoSEQ multiplex PCR, and TCRdb's table has in-frame clones only and misses some. The sample holds about half a million clones, about 29% seen once. Concerning this clone itself: Its specificity is unknown.

The clonotype originates from a man aged 18 to 30 in good health. The chain carries TRBV5-1 and TRBJ2-1, with no clear D. Sequencing input: naive CD4+ T cells from blood. CDR3 in amino acids: CASSRQTDNEQFF. CDR3 coding DNA: TGCGCCAGCAGCCGTCAGACTGACAATGAGCAGTTCTTC.